This entry lists 13 T cell receptor beta chains sequenced from one sample in a study of beta chain features in type 1 diabetes. Expressed TCRB transcripts were sequenced, since all the RNA that had been isolated was reverse transcribed. Using immunoSEQ multiplex PCR, the repertoire was profiled, and TCRdb retains in-frame clones only, with some absent. The table shows almost 350,000 clones, with 6.5% to 10% occurring only once. Sequencing was carried out using central memory CD4+ T cells from blood. All receptors come from a woman between 18 and 29 years old in good health.

The CDR3 sequence: CASSAPGGSGGYTF. The CDR3 nucleotides are TGTGCCAGCAGCGCCCCAGGGGGCAGTGGTGGCTACACCTTC. The chain links TRBV28 to TRBJ1-2, with TRBD1 matching over 8 bases. Germline values: CDR1 MDHEN, CDR2 SYDVKM. Losses at the gene ends were 6 bases for V and 7 bases for J; bases not matched to a gene: 10. The CDR3 totals 14 residues.

In the case of this clone: This same CDR3 is encoded by further DNA sequences in the sample. The V and J genes are TRBV7-9 and TRBJ2-1; 14 nucleotides line up with TRBD2. The CDR3 runs 15 residues. Germline loops: CDR1 SEHNR, CDR2 FQNEAQ (reference sequence). V was clipped by 5 bases and J by 9 bases; unmatched bases: 6. For the CDR3, the DNA is TGTGCCAGCAGCCTCGGACTAGCGGGAGGTCTTGAGCAGTTCTTC. Translating it yields CASSLGLAGGLEQFF.

This chain links TRBV2 with TRBJ1-1; no definite D call. The V gene's germline CDR1 is SNHLY and CDR2 FYNNEI. The CDR3 has 11 residues. Trimming cost V 6 bases and J 8 bases, with 10 bases left between them. CDR3 in DNA: TGTGCCAGCAGAGACATGTTGGAAGCTTTCTTT. Encoded protein: CASRDMLEAFF.

The chain employs TRBV7-9 and TRBJ2-7, with a weak D call TRBD1 (5 bases). Germline CDR1 reads SEHNR; CDR2 reads FQNEAQ (reference sequence). V was trimmed by 7 bases and J by 1 base, leaving 14 bases between them. The CDR3 sequence is 14 residues long. CDR3: CASTRGAGSYEQYF. The CDR3 region has the DNA TGTGCCAGCACCCGTGGGGCAGGGTCCTACGAGCAGTACTTC. The whole variable domain, filled in from reference TRBV7-9 and TRBJ2-7, reads DTGVSQNPRHKITKRGQNVTFRCDPISEHNRLYWYRQTLGQGPEFLTYFQNEAQLEKSRLLSDRFSAERPKGSFSTLEIQRTEQGDSAMYLCASTRGAGSYEQYFGPGTRLTVT.

V is TRBV4-2 and J is TRBJ2-3, with D possibly being TRBD1 (6 bases). The CDR3 has 19 residues. The germline V and J ends were trimmed by 3 bases and 3 bases, with 25 bases remaining between them. Germline CDR1 and CDR2: LGHNA and YNFKEQ. This CDR3 is CASSQHARSSRGATDTQYF. The CDR3 DNA reads as TGTGCCAGCAGCCAGCATGCCCGATCAAGCAGGGGCGCGACAGATACGCAGTATTTT.

This clone was counted only a few times. The V call is TRBV7-2, the J call TRBJ2-7; D possibly corresponds to TRBD2 (5 bases). The CDR3 covers 13 residues. CDR1 is SGHTA and CDR2 is FQGNSA in the germline V gene. Trimming left V 4 bases short and J 7 bases short, with 14 bases between. The CDR3 coding sequence is TGTGCCAGCAGCTCATACCTCGGGGTGGAGCAGTACTTC. Its protein is CASSSYLGVEQYF.

To note about this clone: Distinct nucleotide sequences in the sample also encode this CDR3. V gene TRBV7-3 combines with J gene TRBJ2-1; D call uncertain. The germline CDR1 and CDR2 sequences are SGHTA and FQGTGA. V shed 2 bases and J shed 0 bases, with 8 bases lying between them. CDR3 length equals 15 residues. The CDR3 loop is CASSLRQSSYNEQFF. In DNA, the CDR3 is TGTGCCAGCAGCTTACGTCAGAGCTCCTACAATGAGCAGTTCTTC. The full variable domain, completed using reference TRBV7-3 and TRBJ2-1, is GAGVSQTPSNKVTEKGKYVELRCDPISGHTALYWYRQSLGQGPEFLIYFQGTGAADDSGLPNDRFFAVRPEGSVSTLKIQRTERGDSAVYLCASSLRQSSYNEQFFGPGTRLTVL.

V gene TRBV7-2 combines with J gene TRBJ2-2, with unresolved D. Germline CDR1 and CDR2: SGHTA and FQGNSA. The CDR3 spans 13 residues. Trimming removed 5 bases at V and 1 base at J, with 5 bases between. CDR3 sequence: CASSRQNTGELFF. The CDR3 DNA reads as TGTGCCAGCAGCCGACAGAACACCGGGGAGCTGTTTTTT.

The chain employs TRBV29-1 and TRBJ2-5, with D possibly matching TRBD1 (6 bases). With the DNA end fitting TRBJ2-7 better, the J assignment may be wrong. Germline CDR1 SQVTM, CDR2 ANQGSEA. CDR3 size: 14 residues. CDR3 DNA sequence: TGCAGCGTTGAAGGGACAGAAAGGCCCTACGAGCAGTACTTC. This encodes CSVEGTERPYEQYF.

This clone has only a few counts. In nucleotides, the CDR3 is TGTGCCAGCAGCCTTGACACTTACACTGAAGCTTTCTTT. This encodes CASSLDTYTEAFF. The gene calls are TRBV9 and TRBJ1-1; D is uncertain. The CDR3 has 13 residues. V dropped 4 bases and J dropped 3 bases, with 10 bases sitting between them. Germline loops: CDR1 SGDLS, CDR2 YYNGEE.

The sample holds many counts of this clone. The V gene is TRBV19, the J gene TRBJ2-4, with D possibly matching TRBD1 (5 bases). The CDR3 runs to 13 residues. Germline V gene data show CDR1 as LNHDA and CDR2 as SQIVND (reference sequence). The V end lost 6 bases, the J end lost 5 bases, and 11 bases lay between the germline ends. CDR3 coding DNA: TGTGCCAGTAGCGTCGGCAGGGAAAACATTCAGTACTTC. Its translation is CASSVGRENIQYF. Complete variable domain (other parts from reference TRBV19 and TRBJ2-4): DGGITQSPKYLFRKEGQNVTLSCEQNLNHDAMYWYRQDPGQGLRLIYYSQIVNDFQKGDIAEGYSVSREKKESFPLTVTSAQKNPTAFYLCASSVGRENIQYFGAGTRLSVL.

In this sample, this clone turned up a few times. The chain uses TRBV28 and TRBJ2-6, with D perhaps matching TRBD1 (6 bases). Germline V gene sequence: CDR1 MDHEN, CDR2 SYDVKM. The V and J ends lost 7 bases and 0 bases respectively, with 19 bases between them. The CDR3 runs 18 residues. For the CDR3, the DNA is TGTGCCAGCACCCGAACCCCGGGACACAACTCTGGGGCCAACGTCCTGACTTTC. Its translation: CASTRTPGHNSGANVLTF.

This chain uses TRBV2 with TRBJ1-2, with D tentatively TRBD1 (5 bases). Trimming shortened V by 7 bases and J by 3 bases, and 12 bases separated the two germline ends. This CDR3 is 13 amino acids long. Per germline, CDR1 SNHLY and CDR2 FYNNEI. CDR3 sequence reads: CASKGGADYGYTF. The CDR3, as DNA: TGTGCCAGCAAAGGTGGGGCGGACTATGGCTACACCTTC.